This TCR beta chain was documented in a study of T cells expressing NK-cell markers. TCRdb reprocessed the 5' RACE reads; each CDR3 protein has one entry and no DNA is given. Recorded here are 400,000 to 450,000 distinct CDR3 sequences; the top ten clones represent 7.3%. CDR1 and CDR2 (germline): DFQATT, SNEGSKA (reference sequence). The CDR3 spans 13 residues. The clonotype was recovered from a woman between 18 and 70 years old in good health. This chain connects TRBV20-1 to TRBJ2-5. Sequenced material: blood T cells: a sorted CD56 or NKG2C T cell subset, CD4+ or CD8+ T cells, or bulk PBMC T cells (not recorded which). CDR3 in amino acids: CSALDRDQETQYF.